Reported below is one T cell receptor (beta chain). The ends lost 4 bases at V and 1 base at J; junction bases unmatched: 4. Germline V gene data show CDR1 as SGHRS and CDR2 as YFSETQ. The CDR3 length is 15 residues. The sample comes from a study of cytomegalovirus exposure and HLA in healthy donors. The PCR used 60 Vbeta and 13 Jbeta primers. Assay used: immunoSEQ multiplex PCR; TCRdb lists only in-frame clones, some missing. This sample has around 150,000 clones, with 75% to 80% found just once. V usage is TRBV5-1 and J usage is TRBJ1-2; TRBD1 matches at 10 bases. The sequencing sample was made of PBMCs. The sequence was collected from a man aged 18-30 years in good health and CMV-seronegative. The CDR3 DNA reads TGCGCCAGCAGCAACCGGGACAGGGGTAACTATGGCTACACCTTC. This sequence encodes CASSNRDRGNYGYTF.